These 17 T cell receptor beta chains came from one sample sequenced in a study of cytomegalovirus exposure and HLA in healthy donors. The PCR ran on 60 Vbeta and 13 Jbeta primers. Sequencing used immunoSEQ multiplex PCR; TCRdb keeps in-frame clones, though not all of them. This sample has some 130,000 clones, with approximately 82% found just once. Material for sequencing was PBMCs. These receptors all stem from a man aged 35 to 55 in good health and CMV-seronegative.

This clone showed up just once. This chain connects TRBV4-1 to TRBJ2-3, with 8 bases identical to TRBD2. This CDR3 is built from 17 residues. Germline V gene lookup returns CDR1 MGHRA and CDR2 YSYEKL. Germline trimming cut 2 bases from V and 0 bases from J; bases unmatched to any gene: 7. The CDR3 protein is CASSQIRAGVSTDTQYF. As DNA, the CDR3 is TGCGCCAGCAGCCAAATCCGAGCGGGAGTTAGCACAGATACGCAGTATTTT.

V usage is TRBV19 and J usage is TRBJ2-5; 9 nucleotides align to TRBD1. TRBJ2-7 explains the end of the DNA better; the J call may be wrong. Germline CDR1 LNHDA, CDR2 SQIVND (reference sequence). The CDR3 contains 15 residues. DNA of the CDR3: TGTGCCAGTAGTATCCCGGGACAGGGTAAAAACGAGCAGTACTTC. It is translated as CASSIPGQGKNEQYF.

This clone was detected only a few times. V is TRBV18 and J is TRBJ1-2; D remains unclear. The V and J ends lost 3 bases and 6 bases respectively, with 17 bases between them. Germline loops: CDR1 KGHSH, CDR2 LQKENI. CDR3 length: 15 amino acids. CDR3 amino acids: CASSPPVGPGNGYTF. DNA of the CDR3: TGTGCCAGCTCACCCCCCGTTGGCCCAGGAAATGGCTACACCTTC.

The chain is built from TRBV10-3 and TRBJ2-3; TRBD2 might be the D (5 bases). The CDR3 covers 15 residues. CDR1 ENHRY and CDR2 SYGVKD come from the germline V gene. V was shortened by 7 bases and J by 3 bases, with 17 bases between the two germline ends. The CDR3 loop reads CAIKRLGLGTDTQYF. CDR3 bases: TGTGCCATCAAAAGGCTCGGACTCGGTACAGATACGCAGTATTTT.

This chain joins TRBV15 and TRBJ1-2, with a possible D match to TRBD1 (5 bases). V was pared by 0 bases and J by 4 bases, with 12 bases between. The CDR3 has 15 amino acids. Germline loops: CDR1 LNHNV, CDR2 YYDKDF (reference sequence). The CDR3 loop reads CATSRDAGNLYGYTF. The CDR3 DNA follows: TGTGCCACCAGCAGAGATGCAGGGAACCTCTATGGCTACACCTTC.

The chain is built from TRBV5-5 and TRBJ2-1, with 11 bases identical to TRBD2. J lost 6 bases, V lost 4 bases, and 6 bases had no gene match. The CDR3 loop spans 15 amino acids. Per the germline V gene, CDR1 is SGHKS and CDR2 is YYEKEE (reference sequence). In DNA form, the CDR3 reads TGTGCCAGCAGCCTGGGACTAGCGGCGTCCAATGAGCAGTTCTTC. Protein: CASSLGLAASNEQFF.

The rearrangement links TRBV7-2 to TRBJ2-1, with TRBD2 matching 7 bases. Germline values: CDR1 SGHTA, CDR2 FQGNSA. Losses at the gene ends were 5 bases for V and 2 bases for J; bases not matched to a gene: 6. The length of the CDR3 is 15 residues. The CDR3 region has the DNA TGTGCCAGCAGCCTACAGAGCGGGGCCTACAATGAGCAGTTCTTC. It encodes CASSLQSGAYNEQFF.

The rearrangement uses TRBV5-1 and TRBJ1-6, with D maybe TRBD1 (5 bases). Trimming cost V 5 bases and J 9 bases, with 15 bases left between them. CDR3 length: 14 amino acids. Germline lookup yields CDR1 SGHRS and CDR2 YFSETQ. The CDR3 sequence is CASSTGGIVSPLHF. DNA for the CDR3: TGCGCCAGCAGTACGGGGGGTATAGTTTCACCCCTCCACTTT.

V and J are TRBV5-1 and TRBJ2-6; 8 bases are a match to TRBD1. Germline loops: CDR1 SGHRS, CDR2 YFSETQ. The CDR3 runs to 18 residues. Unmatched junction bases numbered 11, after V lost 3 bases and J lost 3 bases. This CDR3 is CASSSRTGLVHGANVLTF. The CDR3 DNA reads as TGCGCCAGCAGCTCACGGACAGGGTTGGTTCATGGGGCCAACGTCCTGACTTTC.

This clone was counted between two and nine times. J is TRBJ1-1 and V is TRBV4-1; 12 nucleotides line up with TRBD1. V lost 0 bases, J lost 5 bases, and 10 bases stayed unmatched. CDR1 and CDR2 from the germline V gene are MGHRA and YSYEKL. The length of the CDR3 is 18 residues. The CDR3, as DNA: TGCGCCAGCAGCCAAGAACTGGGACAGGGGGCCTTGTTTACTGAAGCTTTCTTT. It specifies CASSQELGQGALFTEAFF.

The chain carries TRBV21-1 and TRBJ1-5. TRBV21-1 is a pseudogene. CDR3 size: 16 residues. CDR3 loop: CASSKLKLPENQPQHF. DNA of the CDR3: TGTGCCAGCAGCAAACTCAAACTGCCCGAGAATCAGCCCCAGCATTTT.

The chain couples TRBV7-3 to TRBJ2-1; possibly TRBD1 for D (5 bases). Germline V gene lookup returns CDR1 SGHTA and CDR2 FQGTGA. The V end lost 0 bases, the J end lost 0 bases, and 6 bases lay between the germline ends. This CDR3 is 15 amino acids long. The CDR3 here is CASSLTGDSYNEQFF. Written as DNA, the CDR3 is TGTGCCAGCAGCTTAACAGGGGACTCCTACAATGAGCAGTTCTTC.

The J gene is TRBJ2-7, the V gene TRBV7-2; D ambiguous. Germline CDR1 SGHTA, CDR2 FQGNSA. This CDR3 is 13 amino acids long. V was cut by 2 bases and J by 5 bases, with 10 bases left in between. The CDR3 nucleotides are TGTGCCAGCAGCTTAACGCGAGTAGACGAGCAGTACTTC. Protein product: CASSLTRVDEQYF.

V usage is TRBV4-3 and J usage is TRBJ2-1; 9 nucleotides line up with TRBD2. The V gene end was trimmed by 0 bases and the J gene end by 1 base; junction bases not matched to a gene: 4. Germline CDR1 and CDR2: LGHNA and YSLEER. This CDR3 has 17 residues. In DNA form, the CDR3 reads TGCGCCAGCAGCCAAGACCTAGCGGGGAAATCCTACAATGAGCAGTTCTTC. This codes for CASSQDLAGKSYNEQFF.

The chain is built from TRBV4-2 and TRBJ2-1; 10 bases match TRBD2. V was clipped by 3 bases and J by 4 bases; unmatched bases: 3. CDR1 and CDR2 (germline): LGHNA, YNFKEQ. The CDR3 is made up of 15 amino acids. The CDR3 is CASSHTSGVYNEQFF. The CDR3, as DNA: TGTGCCAGCAGCCATACTAGCGGGGTATACAATGAGCAGTTCTTC.

The chain is built from TRBV4-1 and TRBJ1-1, with 7 bases identical to TRBD1. The CDR3 is 14 residues long. Germline V CDR1 and CDR2: MGHRA, YSYEKL. V lost 3 bases to trimming and J lost 1 base; unmatched junction nucleotides: 2. This chain's CDR3 is CASSQGTANTEAFF. CDR3 nucleotide sequence: TGCGCCAGCAGCCAGGGGACAGCGAACACTGAAGCTTTCTTT.

The chain combines TRBV19 with TRBJ2-1, with 9 nucleotides matching TRBD1. V lost 5 bases to trimming and J lost 7 bases; unmatched junction nucleotides: 6. The V gene's germline CDR1 is LNHDA and CDR2 SQIVND (reference sequence). This CDR3 is 14 amino acids long. This chain's CDR3 is CASSSWTGANEQFF. The CDR3 nucleotides read TGTGCCAGTAGTTCTTGGACAGGGGCAAATGAGCAGTTCTTC. Variable domain in full (rest from reference TRBV19 and TRBJ2-1): DGGITQSPKYLFRKEGQNVTLSCEQNLNHDAMYWYRQDPGQGLRLIYYSQIVNDFQKGDIAEGYSVSREKKESFPLTVTSAQKNPTAFYLCASSSWTGANEQFFGPGTRLTVL.